These 19 T cell receptor beta chains were all obtained from the same sample, sequenced in a study of lymphopenia after photon versus proton radiotherapy. The table came from immunoSEQ multiplex PCR; TCRdb's copy has only in-frame clones and leaves some out. The sample shows approximately 150,000 clones, less than 90% of them seen only once. Sequencing was performed on peripheral blood, taken from a patient treated with photon-based radiotherapy. The receptors originated from a man in his fifties or sixties with gastric cancer.

The chain uses TRBV7-9 and TRBJ2-4; possibly TRBD2 for D (5 bases). The CDR3 consists of 15 residues. Deletions cut 3 bases from V and 2 bases from J, with 11 bases between. In germline, CDR1 is SEHNR, CDR2 FQNEAQ (reference sequence). CDR3 sequence reads: CASSFLEGPKNIQYF. DNA of the CDR3: TGTGCCAGCAGCTTTCTTGAGGGCCCCAAAAACATTCAGTACTTC.

This sequence joins TRBV2 and TRBJ2-7; no definite D call. Trimming cost V 11 bases and J 0 bases, with 17 bases left between them. This CDR3 has 14 residues. The V gene's germline CDR1 is SNHLY and CDR2 FYNNEI. This CDR3 reads CAGREASNSYEQYF. CDR3 nucleotides: TGTGCCGGTCGTGAGGCTTCCAACTCCTACGAGCAGTACTTC.

This clone turned up a few times. The J gene is TRBJ2-3, the V gene TRBV7-9; a weak D match, TRBD2 (6 bases). Per the germline V gene, CDR1 is SEHNR and CDR2 is FQNEAQ (reference sequence). The CDR3 length is 17 residues. Trimming took 3 bases from V and 0 from J, leaving 16 bases between them. CDR3 sequence reads: CASSFAGGIRSTDTQYF. DNA for the CDR3: TGTGCCAGCAGCTTTGCCGGCGGGATAAGGAGCACAGATACGCAGTATTTT.

The chain couples TRBV5-6 to TRBJ1-5; possible D gene TRBD1, 6 bases. Germline lookup yields CDR1 SGHDT and CDR2 YYEEEE. This CDR3 region has 12 residues. Trimming cost V 4 bases and J 11 bases, with 13 bases left between them. The DNA of the CDR3 is TGTGCCAGCAGCACCAGGGGAATGGCCCAGCATTTT. The encoded protein is CASSTRGMAQHF.

This rearrangement joins TRBV7-2 to TRBJ2-5; D is unclear. The CDR3 runs to 15 residues. V was cut by 3 bases and J by 1 base, with 12 bases left in between. Germline assignment: CDR1 SGHTA and CDR2 FQGNSA. The CDR3 DNA sequence: TGTGCCAGCAGCTTTCAGCGTGCAGTCCAAGAGACCCAGTACTTC. It yields the protein CASSFQRAVQETQYF.

The rearrangement links TRBV15 to TRBJ2-5, with no clear D. V lost 1 base to trimming and J lost 1 base, with 1 base between them. The CDR3 has 12 residues. Germline V gene lookup returns CDR1 LNHNV and CDR2 YYDKDF (reference sequence). The CDR3 coding sequence is TGTGCCACCAGCAGAGTCCAAGAGACCCAGTACTTC. It specifies CATSRVQETQYF.

The chain carries TRBV5-6 and TRBJ2-5, with 8 bases lining up with TRBD1. The CDR3 is made up of 13 amino acids. Trimming cost V 2 bases and J 4 bases; bases outside gene matches: 1. Germline V lookup: CDR1 SGHDT, CDR2 YYEEEE. In nucleotides, the CDR3 is TGTGCCAGCAGCTTCGGACAGGGAGAGACCCAGTACTTC. This sequence encodes CASSFGQGETQYF.

This clone is a singleton in its sample. Within the sample, other DNA sequences also encode this same CDR3. The chain uses TRBV5-5 and TRBJ1-5; no reliable D call. In germline, CDR1 is SGHKS, CDR2 YYEKEE (reference sequence). V was clipped by 0 bases and J by 6 bases, with 4 bases between them. This CDR3 has 12 amino acids. The CDR3 DNA reads as TGTGCCAGCAGCTTGGTGGGTCAGCCCCAGCATTTT. Translated, it gives CASSLVGQPQHF.

The chain is built from TRBV27 and TRBJ2-3, with D unclear. This CDR3 spans 16 amino acids. The ends were cut back, 7 bases at V and 2 bases at J, with 19 bases in the middle. Looked up from germline, CDR1 is MNHEY and CDR2 is SMNVEV (reference sequence). The DNA of the CDR3 is TGTGCCAGCACCCCGGTCGGCCCAATCTTCACAGATACGCAGTATTTT. It is translated as CASTPVGPIFTDTQYF.

This clone appeared a single time. The chain combines TRBV10-3 with TRBJ2-5, with D perhaps TRBD1 (5 bases). V lost 0 bases to trimming and J lost 1 base, with 6 bases between them. Germline loops: CDR1 ENHRY, CDR2 SYGVKD. This CDR3 is built from 14 residues. CDR3 coding DNA: TGTGCCATCAGTGAGTCTAGGGGCCAAGAGACCCAGTACTTC. Translated: CAISESRGQETQYF.

This sequence joins TRBV10-2 and TRBJ2-1; 13 nucleotides line up with TRBD2. The CDR3 is made up of 15 amino acids. Per the germline V gene, CDR1 is WSHSY and CDR2 is SAAADI. The junction had 8 bases not matched to a gene; V was cut back by 6 bases and J by 9 bases. The CDR3 DNA sequence: TGCGCCAGCAGCGACGGACTAGCGGGAGCAGGTGAGCAGTTCTTC. Translated: CASSDGLAGAGEQFF.

The chain recombines TRBV5-4 with TRBJ2-5; D assignment may be TRBD1 or TRBD2 (6 bases each). The CDR3 has 14 amino acids. V was trimmed by 2 bases and J by 5 bases, leaving 13 bases between them. Germline CDR1 is SGHNT and CDR2 is YYREEE (reference sequence). The DNA of the CDR3 is TGTGCCAGCAGCTTTGGGGGGCAAGTCGAGACCCAGTACTTC. Translation: CASSFGGQVETQYF.

The sample holds a few counts of this clone. The chain uses TRBV5-1 and TRBJ1-1, with TRBD1 matching 7 bases. The CDR3 sequence is 14 residues long. V lost 3 bases, J lost 3 bases, and 5 bases stayed unmatched. The germline CDR1 and CDR2 sequences are SGHRS and YFSETQ. CDR3 nucleotide sequence: TGCGCCAGCAGCTACCGACAGGGAGACACTGAAGCTTTCTTT. Translation gives CASSYRQGDTEAFF.

This clone has just a few counts. The rearrangement joins TRBV28 to TRBJ2-2; D ambiguous. V dropped 4 bases and J dropped 9 bases, with 9 bases sitting between them. Germline values: CDR1 MDHEN, CDR2 SYDVKM. This CDR3 has 12 residues. The CDR3 sequence is CASSSTFRELFF. CDR3 sequence (DNA): TGTGCCAGCAGTTCGACATTCCGGGAGCTGTTTTTT.

The chain recombines TRBV2 with TRBJ1-2; D not resolved. The V gene's germline CDR1 is SNHLY and CDR2 FYNNEI. Trimming removed 2 bases from V and 2 bases from J, with 6 bases in between. This CDR3 contains 13 residues. The CDR3 spells CASSELGNYGYTF. In DNA form, the CDR3 reads TGTGCCAGCAGTGAATTGGGGAACTATGGCTACACCTTC.

This sequence joins TRBV29-1 and TRBJ1-2, with 10 bases fitting TRBD1. This CDR3 comprises 11 residues. The V gene end was trimmed by 7 bases and the J gene end by 6 bases; junction bases not matched to a gene: 2. Germline values: CDR1 SQVTM, CDR2 ANQGSEA. The CDR3 DNA is TGCAGCGGGGGGACAGGGGATGGCTACACCTTC. It encodes CSGGTGDGYTF.

This sequence joins TRBV30 and TRBJ2-5, with D tentatively TRBD2 (5 bases). The CDR3 is 14 amino acids. Germline loops: CDR1 GTSNPN, CDR2 SVGIG (reference sequence). Trimming took off 2 bases at V and 5 bases at J, with 15 bases between the two ends. CDR3: CAWSPGERGETQYF. CDR3 DNA sequence: TGTGCCTGGAGTCCCGGGGAACGAGGGGAGACCCAGTACTTC.

The chain combines TRBV5-5 with TRBJ1-2; tentatively, D is TRBD1 (6 bases). This CDR3 has 14 residues. V lost 0 bases, J lost 8 bases, and 14 bases lay in between. Germline CDR1 SGHKS, CDR2 YYEKEE (reference sequence). In DNA, the CDR3 is TGTGCCAGCAGCTTGGACAGGGTAATGTTCGGCTACACCTTC. Translated, it gives CASSLDRVMFGYTF. The full variable domain, with the rest looked up from reference TRBV5-5 and TRBJ1-2, is DAGVTQSPTHLIKTRGQQVTLRCSPISGHKSVSWYQQVLGQGPQFIFQYYEKEERGRGNFPDRFSARQFPNYSSELNVNALLLGDSALYLCASSLDRVMFGYTFGSGTRLTVV.

V gene TRBV19 combines with J gene TRBJ1-1; no clear D gene. With 3 bases removed from V and 3 bases from J, the gap between germline ends came to 11 bases. Germline CDR1 is LNHDA and CDR2 is SQIVND (reference sequence). CDR3 length: 14 amino acids. Here the CDR3 reads CASSMTQRYTEAFF. DNA of the CDR3: TGTGCCAGTAGTATGACCCAGAGGTACACTGAAGCTTTCTTT.